This passage covers 21 T cell receptor beta chains from one sample sequenced in a study of blood T cell repertoires in COVID-19. TCRdb's copy holds only in-frame clones and misses some; the assay was immunoSEQ multiplex PCR. The sample yields about 130,000 clones, about 88% seen once. Material for sequencing was peripheral blood. The source of these receptors is a woman of 80 years or more with acute or convalescent COVID-19.

A single count supports this clone. V is TRBV28 and J is TRBJ2-4; weak D call: TRBD2 (5 bases). The CDR3 contains 14 residues. V was clipped by 6 bases and J by 2 bases, with 11 bases between them. The V gene's germline CDR1 is MDHEN and CDR2 SYDVKM. CDR3 sequence (DNA): TGTGCCAGCAGCCCACGGGGAACCAAAAACATTCAGTACTTC. This translates into CASSPRGTKNIQYF. The variable domain in full, completed from reference TRBV28 and TRBJ2-4, reads DVKVTQSSRYLVKRTGEKVFLECVQDMDHENMFWYRQDPGLGLRLIYFSYDVKMKEKGDIPEGYSVSREKKERFSLILESASTNQTSMYLCASSPRGTKNIQYFGAGTRLSVL.

This clone came up once. This chain uses TRBV6-5 with TRBJ2-3; 8 nucleotides match TRBD1. The germline V gene encodes CDR1 MNHEY and CDR2 SVGAGI. This CDR3 has 14 amino acids. V shed 6 bases and J 4 bases; nucleotides not matched to a gene: 6. The CDR3 reads CASSGQGIADTQYF. Here the CDR3 DNA reads TGTGCCAGCAGCGGACAGGGAATCGCAGATACGCAGTATTTT.

This chain links TRBV3-1 (or the pseudogene TRBV3-2) with TRBJ2-7, with D maybe TRBD1 (5 bases). CDR1 and CDR2 from the germline V gene are LGHDT and YNNKEL (reference sequence). The CDR3 loop spans 16 amino acids. V dropped 4 bases and J dropped 1 base, with 17 bases sitting between them. DNA for the CDR3: TGTGCCAGCAGCCCTCGACAGATTAGGGGTTCCTACGAGCAGTACTTC. It encodes CASSPRQIRGSYEQYF.

The chain recombines TRBV27 with TRBJ2-7; 8 positions match TRBD2. Germline CDR1 MNHEY, CDR2 SMNVEV (reference sequence). The CDR3 length is 15 residues. The ends lost 3 bases at V and 3 bases at J; junction bases unmatched: 7. CDR3 residues: CASSFVSSGSYEQYF. CDR3 DNA sequence: TGTGCCAGCAGTTTTGTATCCAGCGGGAGCTACGAGCAGTACTTC.

The rearrangement joins TRBV13 to TRBJ2-5; no reliable D call. Germline V CDR1 and CDR2: PRHDT, FYEKMQ (reference sequence). The CDR3 contains 12 residues. The V end was cut by 3 bases, the J end by 3 bases, with 5 bases between. CDR3 nucleotides: TGTGCCAGCAGCTTCCCCGAAGAGACCCAGTACTTC. Translating it yields CASSFPEETQYF.

J is TRBJ1-3 and V is TRBV6-5; 10 bases are shared with TRBD1. The germline gives CDR1 MNHEY, CDR2 SVGAGI. V shed 5 bases and J 7 bases; nucleotides not matched to a gene: 8. The CDR3 consists of 15 residues. CDR3 sequence: CASSRDRGFGNTIYF. The CDR3 coding sequence is TGTGCCAGCAGTCGGGACAGGGGATTTGGGAACACCATATATTTT.

The V and J genes are TRBV3-1 (or the pseudogene TRBV3-2) and TRBJ2-7, with D tentatively TRBD2 (6 bases). Trimming removed 1 base from V and 6 bases from J, with 16 bases in between. Germline V lookup: CDR1 LGHDT, CDR2 YNNKEL (reference sequence). The CDR3 is 15 amino acids. DNA for the CDR3: TGTGCCAGCAGCCAAGGGAGGCTAGCGTCCACCGAGCAGTACTTC. Residues: CASSQGRLASTEQYF.

V and J are TRBV28 and TRBJ2-5; TRBD1 might be the D (6 bases). The V gene lost 3 bases and the J gene lost 3 bases, with 11 bases spanning the gap. The germline CDR1 and CDR2 sequences are MDHEN and SYDVKM. CDR3 length: 14 residues. The CDR3 coding sequence is TGTGCCAGCAGTTTCGACAGGATCAAAGAGACCCAGTACTTC. Translation gives CASSFDRIKETQYF. Using reference TRBV28 and TRBJ2-5 for the parts outside the CDR3, the full variable domain is DVKVTQSSRYLVKRTGEKVFLECVQDMDHENMFWYRQDPGLGLRLIYFSYDVKMKEKGDIPEGYSVSREKKERFSLILESASTNQTSMYLCASSFDRIKETQYFGPGTRLLVL.

The chain links TRBV28 to TRBJ2-2, with TRBD1 identical over 8 bases. The CDR3 extends over 17 amino acids. In germline, CDR1 is MDHEN, CDR2 SYDVKM. The junction had 15 bases not matched to a gene; V was cut back by 11 bases and J by 1 base. The CDR3 loop reads CASAIVAGTGNTGELFF. The CDR3 DNA reads TGTGCCTCAGCTATAGTCGCCGGGACAGGGAACACCGGGGAGCTGTTTTTT.

V is TRBV6-5 and J is TRBJ1-5; D remains ambiguous. Looked up from germline, CDR1 is MNHEY and CDR2 is SVGAGI. V was shortened by 4 bases and J by 3 bases, with 10 bases between the two germline ends. This CDR3 has 14 residues. In nucleotides, the CDR3 is TGTGCCAGCAGTTCGAGCTTCCCCAATCAGCCCCAGCATTTT. It yields the protein CASSSSFPNQPQHF.

The chain recombines TRBV6-4 with TRBJ2-3; possible D gene TRBD2, 5 bases. V lost 6 bases and J 0 bases, leaving 13 bases between the germline ends. This CDR3 spans 15 amino acids. CDR1 and CDR2 from the germline V gene are MRHNA and SNTAGT. The CDR3 protein is CASSPSGASTDTQYF. The CDR3 DNA follows: TGTGCCAGCAGCCCCAGCGGAGCCAGCACAGATACGCAGTATTTT.

This clone has a handful of counts. Additional DNA sequences in this sample encode the identical CDR3. V is TRBV5-1 and J is TRBJ2-1, with 11 bases lining up with TRBD1. V lost 3 bases and J lost 4; bases outside the gene matches: 3. Germline assignment: CDR1 SGHRS and CDR2 YFSETQ. The CDR3 is 15 residues long. The CDR3 region has the DNA TGCGCCAGCAGCTCCGGACAGGGGGCGTACAATGAGCAGTTCTTC. Its translation is CASSSGQGAYNEQFF.

The CDR3 coding sequence is TGCAGCGTGCGGGACAGGGGGACGAACACCGGGGAGCTGTTTTTT. Amino acids: CSVRDRGTNTGELFF. The chain is built from TRBV29-1 and TRBJ2-2; 11 bases are a match to TRBD1. This CDR3 is built from 15 residues. Per germline, CDR1 SQVTM and CDR2 ANQGSEA. V shed 6 bases, J shed 0 bases, and the junction held 3 bases outside the gene matches.

The rearrangement joins TRBV18 to TRBJ2-1; 10 bases agree with TRBD2. CDR3 length: 13 residues. Per the germline V gene, CDR1 is KGHSH and CDR2 is LQKENI. V shed 8 bases and J 6 bases; nucleotides not matched to a gene: 4. The CDR3 is CASRSGRGNEQFF. In nucleotides, the CDR3 is TGTGCCAGCCGCAGCGGGAGGGGCAATGAGCAGTTCTTC.

This chain links TRBV5-8 with TRBJ1-1; 9 nucleotides line up with TRBD1. CDR1 is SGHTS and CDR2 is YDEGEE in the germline V gene. The CDR3 consists of 17 residues. V dropped 6 bases and J dropped 4; count of bases not matched to a gene: 16. The DNA of the CDR3 is TGTGCCAGCACCCTACGTGGGGTGGACAGGGGACGCACTGAAGCTTTCTTT. It codes for CASTLRGVDRGRTEAFF.

This clone was detected only once. This chain uses TRBV3-1 (or the pseudogene TRBV3-2) with TRBJ1-6, with a tentative D call TRBD1 (5 bases). The ends were cut back, 6 bases at V and 7 bases at J, with 16 bases in the middle. The CDR3 contains 15 residues. The germline gives CDR1 LGHDT, CDR2 YNNKEL (reference sequence). The CDR3 spells CASRSRNGGNSPLHF. The CDR3 DNA reads TGTGCCAGCAGGAGCCGCAACGGGGGGAATTCACCCCTCCACTTT.

The rearrangement joins TRBV2 to TRBJ2-2; a weak D match, TRBD2 (5 bases). The germline gives CDR1 SNHLY, CDR2 FYNNEI. CDR3 length: 16 residues. V was shortened by 0 bases and J by 4 bases, with 12 bases between the two germline ends. This chain's CDR3 is CASSEAGSPGTGELFF. The CDR3 DNA follows: TGTGCCAGCAGTGAAGCAGGGAGCCCTGGCACCGGGGAGCTGTTTTTT.

The V call is TRBV10-3, the J call TRBJ1-1; 7 bases line up with TRBD1. The CDR3 consists of 14 residues. CDR1 is ENHRY, CDR2 SYGVKD, per germline. The J segment lost 6 bases and the V segment lost 6 bases, leaving 10 bases of the junction unmatched. Here the CDR3 DNA reads TGTGCCATCAGCAGGGACAGCCGCGGCGCTGAAGCTTTCTTT. It yields the protein CAISRDSRGAEAFF.

The genes are TRBV10-1 and TRBJ2-5, with 7 bases lining up with TRBD2. Trimming removed 8 bases from V and 3 bases from J; junction bases left unmatched: 9. Germline V gene data show CDR1 as WNHNN and CDR2 as SYGVQD (reference sequence). CDR3 length: 14 residues. For the CDR3, the DNA is TGCGCCAGCTCTGGGTCCGCGGGGGAAGAGACCCAGTACTTC. Translation gives CASSGSAGEETQYF.

This chain connects TRBV19 to TRBJ1-2; D gene uncertain. The V and J ends lost 5 bases and 4 bases respectively, with 14 bases between them. CDR1 is LNHDA and CDR2 is SQIVND in the germline V gene (reference sequence). The CDR3 runs to 14 residues. The CDR3 reads CASSPYPEGYGYTF. The CDR3 coding sequence is TGTGCCAGTAGTCCGTACCCAGAGGGCTATGGCTACACCTTC. Combining the CDR3 with reference TRBV19 and TRBJ1-2 gives the whole variable domain DGGITQSPKYLFRKEGQNVTLSCEQNLNHDAMYWYRQDPGQGLRLIYYSQIVNDFQKGDIAEGYSVSREKKESFPLTVTSAQKNPTAFYLCASSPYPEGYGYTFGSGTRLTVV.

CDR3 sequence: CASSFSGQGISYGYTF. The CDR3 DNA is TGTGCCAGCAGTTTTTCTGGGCAGGGAATTTCATATGGCTACACCTTC. V is TRBV28 and J is TRBJ1-2; D is possibly TRBD1 (5 bases). The CDR3 has 16 residues. Germline V gene data show CDR1 as MDHEN and CDR2 as SYDVKM. The V end lost 3 bases, the J end lost 5 bases, and 19 bases lay between the germline ends.